Listed here is a single T cell receptor (beta chain). Its antigen is not identified. The record originates from a study of identical twins. Each CDR3 protein is one row after TCRdb ran MiXCR on the 5' RACE reads. This sample has approximately 700,000 distinct CDR3 sequences, with approximately 18% found just once. This CDR3 has 13 amino acids. Per the germline V gene, CDR1 is DFQATT and CDR2 is SNEGSKA (reference sequence). Trimming removed 0 bases at V and 1 base at J, with 6 bases between. Regarding the study as a whole: Possibly, invariant MAIT and iNKT cells partly confounded zero-insertion analyses.

These data were likewise used in another study, on T cells expressing NK-cell markers. That study adds: Dominant NKG2C+ clonotypes were found to form roughly 1.0-7.5% of CD8+ T cells in several donors.

Material: PBMCs. The chain couples TRBV20-1 to TRBJ1-2, with no clear D. This clonotype originated in a woman aged 18-29 years in good health. The CDR3, as DNA: TGCAGTGCTAGAGATACGGATAACTATGGCTACACCTTC. It encodes CSARDTDNYGYTF.